A single sample gave rise to the 29 T cell receptor beta chains below, sequenced in a study of T cells in Graves' hyperthyroidism and ophthalmopathy. Amplification of TCR beta CDR3 regions was performed using RNA transcripts as template. First-round RT-PCR targeting the TCR CDR3 was performed with the HTBI primer set. TCRdb re-derived calls from the multiplex PCR reads in MiXCR, one entry per CDR3 protein. Here the sample spans 450,000 to 700,000 distinct CDR3 sequences, around 45% being singletons. The sequencing sample was made of peripheral blood or thyroid tissue (not recorded which). All receptors come from an adult woman with Graves' disease, either hyperthyroidism or ophthalmopathy (not recorded which).

The V call is TRBV9, the J call TRBJ1-5; D might be TRBD1 (6 bases). The V gene lost 0 bases and the J gene lost 14 bases, with 15 bases spanning the gap. The CDR3 covers 13 residues. The germline V gene has CDR1 SGDLS and CDR2 YYNGEE. CDR3: CASSVGQAAYEHF. The CDR3 DNA follows: TGTGCCAGCAGCGTAGGACAGGCAGCCTACGAGCATTTT.

This clonotype was seen repeatedly, ten times or more. The chain has TRBV20-1 and TRBJ1-2, with a possible D match to TRBD1 (5 bases). From germline, CDR1 is DFQATT and CDR2 SNEGSKA (reference sequence). The CDR3 has 15 residues. V was pared by 6 bases and J by 3 bases, with 20 bases between. The CDR3 coding sequence is TGCAGTGCCCAGCGCGCGGGGGGAGGAGACTATGGCTACACCTTC. Translation: CSAQRAGGGDYGYTF.

This clonotype was seen a few times. Possible read error: a much larger clone is one base away. The conserved final phenylalanine or tryptophan is absent from the CDR3, which likely points to a read error. This chain connects TRBV6-5 to TRBJ1-4; D unclear. CDR3 size: 11 residues. CDR1 and CDR2 from the germline V gene are MNHEY and SVGAGI. V was trimmed by 5 bases and J by 11 bases, leaving 9 bases between them. The CDR3, as DNA: TGTGCCAGCAGTGCCTCGAGGAAACTGTTTCTT. Translating gives CASSASRKLFL.

The CDR3, as DNA: TGTGCCAGCAGCCACCGGGACAGGGGAGATACCCAGTACTTC. Amino acid sequence: CASSHRDRGDTQYF. The chain links TRBV7-9 to TRBJ2-5; 10 bases align to TRBD1. The CDR3 is made up of 14 amino acids. Trimming cost V 5 bases and J 8 bases; bases outside gene matches: 8. Germline values: CDR1 SEHNR, CDR2 FQNEAQ (reference sequence).

This clonotype was detected only a few times. The rearrangement links TRBV6-6 to TRBJ2-7; 8 nucleotides agree with TRBD1. V lost 4 bases and J lost 3; bases outside the gene matches: 2. The CDR3 is 13 residues long. Per the germline V gene, CDR1 is MNHNY and CDR2 is SVGAGI (reference sequence). The CDR3 is CASSLQGVYEQYF. The CDR3 DNA follows: TGTGCCAGCAGTTTACAGGGGGTCTACGAGCAGTACTTC.

This chain uses TRBV7-3 with TRBJ1-2, with D perhaps TRBD1 (6 bases). From germline, CDR1 is SGHTA and CDR2 FQGTGA. This CDR3 spans 13 amino acids. The V end was cut by 5 bases, the J end by 12 bases, with 19 bases between. The CDR3 sequence is CASSRDTVQEDTF. The CDR3 nucleotides are TGTGCCAGCAGCCGGGACACGGTGCAAGAAGACACCTTC.

This clonotype was observed at least ten times. V is TRBV6-1 and J is TRBJ2-7; TRBD1 agrees at 8 bases. The V and J ends lost 10 bases and 7 bases, in that order; junction bases with no gene match: 15. The CDR3 spans 14 residues. CDR1 is MNHNS, CDR2 SASEGT, per germline. CDR3 sequence reads: CATFIRDRNGEQYF. The CDR3 nucleotides are TGTGCCACCTTCATTCGGGACAGGAATGGGGAGCAGTACTTC.

The V and J genes are TRBV11-1 and TRBJ2-5, with D perhaps matching TRBD1 (5 bases). CDR1 is SGHAT and CDR2 is FQDESV in the germline V gene (reference sequence). Between the trimmed V and J ends, which lost 3 bases and 13 bases, there was a span of 15 bases. This CDR3 has 12 residues. CDR3 DNA sequence: TGTGCCAGCAGCTTCTCAGGGCCAAGAGGGTACTTC. It translates to CASSFSGPRGYF.

This clonotype was picked up many times. The chain recombines TRBV19 with TRBJ1-4, with D perhaps TRBD1 (6 bases). Trimming shortened V by 5 bases and J by 4 bases, and 14 bases separated the two germline ends. CDR3 length: 15 residues. Germline-derived CDR1 and CDR2 are LNHDA and SQIVND (reference sequence). CDR3: CASSDRDTLNEKLFF. DNA for the CDR3: TGTGCCAGTAGTGACCGGGACACCCTTAATGAAAAACTGTTTTTT. Combining the CDR3 with reference TRBV19 and TRBJ1-4 gives the whole variable domain DGGITQSPKYLFRKEGQNVTLSCEQNLNHDAMYWYRQDPGQGLRLIYYSQIVNDFQKGDIAEGYSVSREKKESFPLTVTSAQKNPTAFYLCASSDRDTLNEKLFFGSGTQLSVL.

This clonotype turned up a few times. The J gene is TRBJ1-1, the V gene TRBV29-1; the match to TRBD1 covers 7 bases. This CDR3 contains 12 residues. The V and J ends lost 6 bases and 5 bases, in that order; junction bases with no gene match: 6. From germline, CDR1 is SQVTM and CDR2 ANQGSEA. Written as DNA, the CDR3 is TGCAGCGTCTTGACAGGGAGGACTGAAGCTTTCTTT. Amino acids: CSVLTGRTEAFF.

This clonotype was seen a few times. The rearrangement uses TRBV29-1 and TRBJ2-2; TRBD2 matches 16 bases. CDR1 and CDR2 from the germline V gene are SQVTM and ANQGSEA. The CDR3 consists of 16 residues. V dropped 5 bases and J dropped 6; count of bases not matched to a gene: 6. As DNA, the CDR3 is TGCAGCGTTCGGGAGGGACTAGCGGGAGGGCCCGGGGAGCTGTTTTTT. This encodes CSVREGLAGGPGELFF.

The chain combines TRBV10-1 with TRBJ2-7, with TRBD1 matching 8 bases. V lost 4 bases and J lost 7; bases outside the gene matches: 9. The CDR3 totals 14 residues. Germline CDR1 and CDR2: WNHNN and SYGVQD (reference sequence). DNA of the CDR3: TGCGCCAGCAGTGGAGGGCCTCGGGACAGGGAGCAGTACTTC. Residues: CASSGGPRDREQYF.

The chain employs TRBV28 and TRBJ1-1; tentative D call: TRBD1 (5 bases). CDR3 size: 15 residues. The germline CDR1 and CDR2 sequences are MDHEN and SYDVKM. The V end was cut by 2 bases, the J end by 7 bases, with 17 bases between. CDR3 sequence: CASSLVMTGLGEAFF. In DNA, the CDR3 is TGTGCCAGCAGTTTAGTCATGACGGGGCTTGGTGAAGCTTTCTTT.

This chain uses TRBV11-2 with TRBJ1-6, with 8 bases lining up with TRBD1. Germline CDR1 reads SGHAT; CDR2 reads FQNNGV. The CDR3 length is 15 residues. The junction had 7 bases not matched to a gene; V was cut back by 4 bases and J by 8 bases. The CDR3 DNA sequence: TGTGCCAGCAGCTCGTCCAGGGGGCTGGATTCACCCCTCCACTTT. Translating it yields CASSSSRGLDSPLHF. Full variable domain (missing parts from reference TRBV11-2 and TRBJ1-6): EAGVAQSPRYKIIEKRQSVAFWCNPISGHATLYWYQQILGQGPKLLIQFQNNGVVDDSQLPKDRFSAERLKGVDSTLKIQPAKLEDSAVYLCASSSSRGLDSPLHFGNGTRLTVT.

The V gene is TRBV12-3 or TRBV12-4, the J gene TRBJ1-5; D ambiguous. This CDR3 is 10 amino acids long. Trimming pared 2 bases from V and 12 bases from J, leaving 5 bases between. The CDR3 DNA reads as TGTGCCAGCAGTTTATGGGGCCAGCATTTT. It yields the protein CASSLWGQHF.

This clonotype was observed once. In nucleotides, the CDR3 is TGCAGTGCTAGAGAAGGGACAGCGGGAGTAGGCAGTAGCGAGCAGTACTTC. It is translated as CSAREGTAGVGSSEQYF. The chain couples TRBV20-1 to TRBJ2-7, with D perhaps matching TRBD2 (8 bases). CDR1 and CDR2 from the germline V gene are DFQATT and SNEGSKA (reference sequence). CDR3 length: 17 residues. V shed 0 bases and J shed 6 bases, with 24 bases lying between them.

V gene TRBV25-1 combines with J gene TRBJ2-5; no definite D call. This CDR3 comprises 14 residues. V lost 7 bases and J 5 bases, leaving 17 bases between the germline ends. Per the germline V gene, CDR1 is MGHDK and CDR2 is SYGVNS. In DNA form, the CDR3 reads TGTGCCAGCATATCCAGGCAGTCCGGGGAGACCCAGTACTTC. It translates to CASISRQSGETQYF.

This clonotype was counted many times. The gene calls are TRBV10-3 and TRBJ1-1, with 8 positions matching TRBD1. CDR3 size: 14 residues. V gave up 6 bases and J gave up 1 base; unmatched junction bases: 4. Germline V CDR1 and CDR2: ENHRY, SYGVKD. CDR3 in DNA: TGTGCCATCAGCTGGGACAGGCCGAACACTGAAGCTTTCTTT. This translates into CAISWDRPNTEAFF.

With regard to this clonotype: Given the absence of the conserved phenylalanine or tryptophan at the CDR3 end, a read error is likely. The DNA is omitted, as the CDR3 cannot be located on it reliably, and the CDR3 follows TCRdb's listing. The chain couples TRBV10-3 to TRBJ2-6; the D call of TRBD2 is as the table states it, not checked on the DNA. Germline-derived CDR1 and CDR2 are ENHRY and SYGVKD. The CDR3 region is 9 residues in length, termini included. The CDR3: CAISESTTS.

About this clonotype itself: This may come from a read error, since a much larger clone is one base off. V and J are TRBV28 and TRBJ2-5; TRBD1 might be the D (5 bases). This CDR3 region has 14 residues. CDR1 is MDHEN, CDR2 SYDVKM, per germline. The CDR3 here is CVSSLWGIPETQYF. The CDR3 DNA is TGTGTCAGCAGTTTGTGGGGCATCCCAGAGACCCAGTACTTC.

J is TRBJ1-5 and V is TRBV24-1; D remains ambiguous. The V end was cut by 3 bases, the J end by 3 bases, with 5 bases between. The CDR3 covers 13 residues. CDR1 and CDR2 (germline): KGHDR, SFDVKD. The CDR3 protein is CATSDRANQPQHF. In DNA form, the CDR3 reads TGTGCCACCAGTGATCGCGCCAATCAGCCCCAGCATTTT.

This clonotype was observed many times. The rearrangement joins TRBV12-5 to TRBJ1-1; unclear D gene. In germline, CDR1 is LGHNT, CDR2 FRNRAP. Trimming removed 2 bases from V and 5 bases from J, with 18 bases in between. CDR3 size: 16 residues. Here the CDR3 reads CASGLCPGPGTTEAFF. CDR3 nucleotide sequence: TGTGCTAGTGGTTTGTGTCCAGGCCCGGGAACGACTGAAGCTTTCTTT.

This clonotype was counted at least ten times. This rearrangement joins TRBV6-1 to TRBJ2-5; tentative D call: TRBD2 (6 bases). Trimming took 4 bases from V and 9 from J, leaving 15 bases between them. Germline CDR1 and CDR2: MNHNS and SASEGT. The CDR3 is 13 residues long. This CDR3 is CASSATGQRAQYF. DNA for the CDR3: TGTGCCAGCAGTGCAACGGGCCAGCGGGCCCAGTACTTC.

The V call is TRBV2, the J call TRBJ2-7; D is uncertain. The J call is in doubt because the DNA end fits TRBJ2-1 better. Germline-derived CDR1 and CDR2 are SNHLY and FYNNEI. The CDR3 totals 15 residues. CDR3 amino acids: CASSGARLRGNEQFF. For the CDR3, the DNA is TGTGCCAGCAGTGGAGCGCGACTTCGAGGCAATGAGCAGTTCTTC.

This clonotype was seen ten or more times. The V and J genes are TRBV5-1 and TRBJ2-7; 9 bases match TRBD1. The CDR3 has 12 residues. With V trimmed by 4 bases and J by 7 bases, 3 bases remained unmatched. Germline V gene sequence: CDR1 SGHRS, CDR2 YFSETQ. The CDR3 region is CASSAGTGEQYF. The CDR3 coding sequence is TGCGCCAGCAGCGCCGGGACAGGGGAGCAGTACTTC.

This clonotype was seen ten or more times. This chain links TRBV14 with TRBJ1-2; D is perhaps TRBD1 (6 bases). The CDR3 sequence is 13 residues long. Germline assignment: CDR1 SGHDN and CDR2 FVKESK. Trimming pared 2 bases from V and 6 bases from J, leaving 10 bases between. CDR3 sequence reads: CASSQMQGHGYTF. In nucleotides, the CDR3 is TGTGCCAGCAGCCAAATGCAGGGGCATGGCTACACCTTC.

The rearrangement uses TRBV7-9 and TRBJ2-2, with D tentatively TRBD1 or TRBD2 (5 bases each). The CDR3 is made up of 14 amino acids. V was pared by 3 bases and J by 4 bases, with 9 bases between. The germline V gene has CDR1 SEHNR and CDR2 FQNEAQ (reference sequence). In nucleotides, the CDR3 is TGTGCCAGCAGCTTTAAGGGGAGCACCGGGGAGCTGTTTTTT. Translating it yields CASSFKGSTGELFF.

This clonotype was detected ten times or more. This sequence joins TRBV5-1 and TRBJ2-7, with 8 bases identical to TRBD1. The CDR3 has 14 amino acids. Losses at the gene ends were 0 bases for V and 6 bases for J; bases not matched to a gene: 5. Germline loops: CDR1 SGHRS, CDR2 YFSETQ. CDR3 DNA sequence: TGCGCCAGCAGCTTGGGCAGGGGGCTCGTCGAGCAGTACTTC. Its translation: CASSLGRGLVEQYF.

The sample holds a few counts of this clonotype. A read error may explain this, as a much larger clone is one base away. V usage is TRBV6-4 and J usage is TRBJ2-7; the D is unclear. CDR1 MRHNA and CDR2 SNTAGT come from the germline V gene. V was pared by 6 bases and J by 4 bases, with 13 bases between. The length of the CDR3 is 13 residues. Written as DNA, the CDR3 is TGTGCCAGCAGCTCCCCAGTTAAATACGAGCAGTACTTC. As protein: CASSSPVKYEQYF.